This T cell receptor beta chain was retrieved from a study of blood T cell repertoires in COVID-19. Across the study: There were acute and convalescent COVID-19 samples, and they came from the United States, Italy and Spain. From T cells, B-cell-depleted T cells, or PBMCs came the material, which was cDNA or gDNA.

From germline, CDR1 is SGHTA and CDR2 FQGNSA. Trimming cost V 4 bases and J 3 bases, with 3 bases left between them. CDR3 size: 12 residues. In the authors' methods: It was from reference gene primer amplification that nucleated cell counts were estimated. Clones were sequenced by immunoSEQ multiplex PCR, and TCRdb holds only the in-frame ones, with some missing. The V and J calls and the clone size are those of that table, but D and trimming were determined from the DNA. The table has fewer than 40,000 clones, about 89% seen once. This TCR was sampled from a human donor in a cohort sampled during active COVID-19. Sequencing was done on a sample of peripheral blood. The chain links TRBV7-2 to TRBJ2-2; D is uncertain. The CDR3, as DNA: TGTGCCAGCAGCTCTTACACCGGGGAGCTGTTTTTT. Translated, it gives CASSSYTGELFF.